The 25 T cell receptor beta chains presented below share a single source sample, sequenced in a study of CD8 T cells in Susac syndrome. RNA in amounts of about 0.45 to 1 ug was reverse transcribed with random hexamers. MiXCR was run by TCRdb on the immunoSEQ multiplex PCR reads, yielding one entry per CDR3 protein. Here the sample spans under 150,000 distinct CDR3 sequences, approximately 95% being singletons. Input material: CD4+ T cells from PBMCs. The receptors were gathered from a human donor with Susac syndrome.

The chain employs TRBV9 and TRBJ2-5; 9 bases agree with TRBD2. The CDR3 contains 19 residues. J was trimmed by 4 bases and V by 4 bases; bases with no gene match: 20. CDR1 is SGDLS and CDR2 is YYNGEE in the germline V gene. CDR3 loop: CASSPTGRRGGLATETQYF. CDR3 DNA: TGTGCCAGCAGCCCAACCGGACGCCGGGGCGGACTAGCGACAGAGACCCAGTACTTC.

This chain links TRBV12-3 or TRBV12-4 with TRBJ1-1; unclear D gene. V was cut by 0 bases and J by 1 base, with 6 bases left in between. The CDR3 has 14 amino acids. The CDR3 here is CASSLAETNTEAFF. The CDR3 nucleotides are TGTGCCAGCAGTTTAGCAGAGACGAACACTGAAGCTTTCTTT.

This clonotype has just a few counts. An end of the junction differs from the germline gene, which may be a read error. The V call is TRBV6-1, the J call TRBJ2-4, with D perhaps matching TRBD2 (5 bases). Germline V gene lookup returns CDR1 MNHNS and CDR2 SASEGT. The CDR3 spans 12 residues. The CDR3 sequence: CAISGGKNIQYF. The CDR3 coding sequence is TGTGCCATCAGTGGCGGGAAAAACATTCAGTACTTC.

The chain uses TRBV5-1 and TRBJ2-3; D is uncertain. This CDR3 has 14 residues. CDR1 and CDR2 (germline): SGHRS, YFSETQ. V was pared by 0 bases and J by 0 bases, with 5 bases between. CDR3 bases: TGCGCCAGCAGCTTGGACGGAAGCACAGATACGCAGTATTTT. This gives the protein CASSLDGSTDTQYF.

The chain has TRBV29-1 and TRBJ1-1, with 7 bases matching TRBD1. CDR1 and CDR2 from the germline V gene are SQVTM and ANQGSEA. This CDR3 is 13 amino acids long. The junction had 6 bases not matched to a gene; V was cut back by 2 bases and J by 6 bases. CDR3 sequence (DNA): TGCAGCGTTGAAAAGGGGGCGCGGGCTGAAGCTTTCTTT. It encodes CSVEKGARAEAFF.

This rearrangement joins TRBV12-3 or TRBV12-4 to TRBJ1-5; D ambiguous. The V end was cut by 3 bases, the J end by 0 bases, with 9 bases between. The CDR3 runs 15 residues. The CDR3 coding sequence is TGTGCCAGCAGTTTCGGGAGGAATAGCAATCAGCCCCAGCATTTT. This codes for CASSFGRNSNQPQHF.

V is TRBV9 and J is TRBJ2-2, with D unclear. The CDR3 contains 13 residues. V was trimmed by 4 bases and J by 6 bases, leaving 10 bases between them. Germline V gene lookup returns CDR1 SGDLS and CDR2 YYNGEE. The CDR3 protein is CASSLRMAGELFF. In DNA form, the CDR3 reads TGTGCCAGCAGCTTACGAATGGCCGGGGAGCTGTTTTTT.

This sequence joins TRBV7-3 and TRBJ2-5, with D possibly matching TRBD2 (6 bases). CDR1 and CDR2 (germline): SGHTA, FQGTGA. Trimming pared 6 bases from V and 4 bases from J, leaving 18 bases between. This CDR3 has 15 residues. The CDR3 protein is CASSLSGGRRETQYF. The CDR3 nucleotides are TGTGCCAGCAGTCTCAGTGGAGGGAGGAGAGAGACCCAGTACTTC.

The chain is built from TRBV20-1 and TRBJ2-3, with TRBD1 matching 8 bases. This CDR3 contains 13 residues. The germline V gene has CDR1 DFQATT and CDR2 SNEGSKA (reference sequence). After removal of 3 bases from V and 6 bases from J, the junction contained 5 bases not matched to a gene. The CDR3 coding sequence is TGCAGTGCTAGGCAGGGGGCGCGGGATACGCAGTATTTT. Residues: CSARQGARDTQYF.

The count of this clonotype is one. The chain has TRBV28 and TRBJ2-7, with 8 bases aligning to TRBD2. Germline CDR1 and CDR2: MDHEN and SYDVKM. Germline trimming cut 2 bases from V and 13 bases from J; bases unmatched to any gene: 13. The CDR3 length is 14 residues. CDR3 nucleotide sequence: TGTGCCAGCAGTTTAACCCCTTCGGGGGGGGAGTACTACTTC. It specifies CASSLTPSGGEYYF.

The chain joins TRBV7-2 to TRBJ1-6; D is uncertain. CDR3 length: 12 residues. V gave up 8 bases and J gave up 7 bases, with 9 bases separating them. The V gene's germline CDR1 is SGHTA and CDR2 FQGNSA. The CDR3: CASGPINSPLHF. Written as DNA, the CDR3 is TGTGCCAGCGGCCCTATCAATTCACCCCTCCACTTT. Combining the CDR3 with reference TRBV7-2 and TRBJ1-6 gives the whole variable domain GAGVSQSPSNKVTEKGKDVELRCDPISGHTALYWYRQSLGQGLEFLIYFQGNSAPDKSGLPSDRFSAERTGGSVSTLTIQRTQQEDSAVYLCASGPINSPLHFGNGTRLTVT.

This rearrangement joins TRBV20-1 to TRBJ2-5; no reliable D call. V shed 1 base and J shed 4 bases, with 7 bases lying between them. CDR3 length equals 12 residues. Germline-derived CDR1 and CDR2 are DFQATT and SNEGSKA (reference sequence). CDR3 nucleotides: TGCAGTGCTAGAGGAGAAGGAGAGACCCAGTACTTC. Amino acids: CSARGEGETQYF.

This CDR3 reads CSARDRQGAYEQYF. The CDR3 nucleotides are TGCAGTGCTAGAGATAGGCAGGGGGCGTACGAGCAGTACTTC. The chain uses TRBV20-1 and TRBJ2-7; 8 bases agree with TRBD1. V trimming: 0 bases; J trimming: 4 bases; junction bases outside the gene matches: 5. The CDR3 runs to 14 residues. Germline values: CDR1 DFQATT, CDR2 SNEGSKA (reference sequence).

CDR3 sequence (DNA): TGTGCCAGCAGCTTTCAGGGGAGCGGTGGCTACACCTTC. It encodes CASSFQGSGGYTF. The chain uses TRBV7-8 and TRBJ1-2; tentatively, D is TRBD1 (6 bases). V was trimmed by 3 bases and J by 7 bases, leaving 12 bases between them. Looked up from germline, CDR1 is SGHVS and CDR2 is FQNEAQ. This CDR3 contains 13 residues.

The chain joins TRBV7-2 to TRBJ2-5, with a possible D match to TRBD1 (6 bases). The CDR3 has 14 residues. Germline CDR1 and CDR2: SGHTA and FQGNSA. V lost 6 bases and J 4 bases, leaving 15 bases between the germline ends. Written as DNA, the CDR3 is TGTGCCAGCAGAAAGTGGGGGCGCGGAGAGACCCAGTACTTC. Amino acid sequence: CASRKWGRGETQYF.

This rearrangement joins TRBV4-2 to TRBJ2-5, with D unclear. This CDR3 has 12 amino acids. Trimming removed 0 bases at V and 9 bases at J, with 8 bases between. CDR1 and CDR2 (germline): LGHNA, YNFKEQ. CDR3 bases: TGTGCCAGCAGCCAAGACGATCGGGCCCAGTACTTC. Translation gives CASSQDDRAQYF.

This sequence joins TRBV18 and TRBJ1-1; D not certain. Germline CDR1 is KGHSH and CDR2 is LQKENI. V was shortened by 6 bases and J by 5 bases, with 10 bases between the two germline ends. This CDR3 contains 12 residues. CDR3 region: CASSGMGTEAFF. CDR3 DNA sequence: TGTGCCAGCTCTGGCATGGGGACTGAAGCTTTCTTT.

This clonotype was seen a single time. The gene calls are TRBV29-1 and TRBJ2-5, with D unclear. Between the trimmed V and J ends, which lost 6 bases and 7 bases, there was a span of 9 bases. The germline V gene has CDR1 SQVTM and CDR2 ANQGSEA. The length of the CDR3 is 10 residues. The CDR3 sequence is CSVPGVTQYF. CDR3 in DNA: TGCAGCGTACCCGGAGTGACCCAGTACTTC.

The chain employs TRBV4-1 and TRBJ2-2; D is perhaps TRBD1 or TRBD2 (5 bases each). There are 16 residues in the CDR3. CDR1 MGHRA and CDR2 YSYEKL come from the germline V gene. Trimming shortened V by 1 base and J by 8 bases, and 17 bases separated the two germline ends. CDR3 coding DNA: TGCGCCAGCAGCCAAGGGGGAGCAGGGTTGATAGGGGAGCTGTTTTTT. Its protein is CASSQGGAGLIGELFF.

V gene TRBV30 combines with J gene TRBJ1-1, with D possibly matching TRBD1 (5 bases). The ends were cut back, 0 bases at V and 3 bases at J, with 20 bases in the middle. The CDR3 extends over 17 amino acids. CDR1 and CDR2 from the germline V gene are GTSNPN and SVGIG (reference sequence). The CDR3 DNA reads TGTGCCTGGAGTGTAGCTGTCGGTTTAGGGGCGGACACTGAAGCTTTCTTT. Translated: CAWSVAVGLGADTEAFF.

J is TRBJ1-2 and V is TRBV7-9; D remains unclear. Trimming took off 3 bases at V and 4 bases at J, with 12 bases between the two ends. Germline V CDR1 and CDR2: SEHNR, FQNEAQ (reference sequence). CDR3 length equals 14 residues. CDR3 sequence (DNA): TGTGCCAGCAGCTTTGGGGTGGTTGGCTATGGCTACACCTTC. Its translation: CASSFGVVGYGYTF.

The rearrangement joins TRBV7-9 to TRBJ2-5, with D tentatively TRBD1 (6 bases). Germline CDR1 and CDR2: SEHNR and FQNEAQ (reference sequence). Trimming shortened V by 5 bases and J by 13 bases, and 20 bases separated the two germline ends. This CDR3 spans 13 amino acids. The CDR3: CASSPSPGARRYF. The CDR3 DNA reads TGTGCCAGCAGCCCCTCGCCAGGGGCCCGCCGGTACTTC. The full variable domain, completed using reference TRBV7-9 and TRBJ2-5, is DTGVSQNPRHKITKRGQNVTFRCDPISEHNRLYWYRQTLGQGPEFLTYFQNEAQLEKSRLLSDRFSAERPKGSFSTLEIQRTEQGDSAMYLCASSPSPGARRYFGPGTRLLVL.

This clonotype appeared a single time. CDR3 amino acids: CAISRDQPTNEQFF. CDR3 nucleotides: TGTGCCATCAGTCGAGACCAACCCACAAATGAGCAGTTCTTC. The chain combines TRBV10-3 with TRBJ2-1; D is undetermined. The germline V gene encodes CDR1 ENHRY and CDR2 SYGVKD. The CDR3 extends over 14 amino acids. V lost 5 bases to trimming and J lost 7 bases, with 15 bases between them.

This clonotype was found a few times. The chain couples TRBV20-1 to TRBJ2-1, with TRBD2 matching over 8 bases. The V segment lost 3 bases and the J segment 5 bases; nucleotides outside the gene matches: 3. Germline V gene sequence: CDR1 DFQATT, CDR2 SNEGSKA (reference sequence). The CDR3 totals 13 residues. The CDR3 sequence is CSASGGANNEQFF. The CDR3 DNA follows: TGCAGTGCTAGCGGGGGGGCTAACAATGAGCAGTTCTTC.

V gene TRBV20-1 combines with J gene TRBJ1-1; D is uncertain. The length of the CDR3 is 13 residues. Germline assignment: CDR1 DFQATT and CDR2 SNEGSKA (reference sequence). V was clipped by 6 bases and J by 0 bases, with 11 bases between them. The CDR3 sequence is CSAADGVNTEAFF. DNA for the CDR3: TGCAGTGCAGCCGATGGGGTGAACACTGAAGCTTTCTTT.